This T cell receptor (beta chain) was profiled in a study of blood T cell repertoires in COVID-19. V gave up 7 bases and J gave up 4 bases; unmatched junction bases: 5. The germline gives CDR1 SEHNR, CDR2 FQNEAQ (reference sequence). The CDR3 is 13 amino acids. The repertoire was sequenced with immunoSEQ multiplex PCR; TCRdb's copy has only in-frame clones and lacks some. Of 150,000 or so clones listed, approximately 86% are singletons. The sample was peripheral blood. The receptor comes from a woman aged 40 to 49 with COVID-19, enrolled during active disease. This chain uses TRBV7-9 with TRBJ2-3; 7 positions match TRBD2. The CDR3 bases are TGTGCCAGCACCCCGGGGGGTTCAGATACGCAGTATTTT. This sequence encodes CASTPGGSDTQYF.